This T cell receptor (beta chain) was identified during a study of blood T cell repertoires in COVID-19. Only in-frame clones appear in the TCRdb table, and some are missing; sequencing was by immunoSEQ multiplex PCR. Of hundreds of thousands of clones listed, 70% to 90% are singletons. This CDR3 region has 16 residues. CDR1 is SGHAT and CDR2 is FQNNGV in the germline V gene. The V and J ends lost 4 bases and 3 bases, in that order; junction bases with no gene match: 10. The clonotype was recovered from a woman aged 55-75 years who had recovered from COVID-19. The chain has TRBV11-2 and TRBJ1-2, with 8 positions matching TRBD1. Sequenced sample: PBMCs or T cells enriched from blood (not recorded which). In DNA form, the CDR3 reads TGTGCCAGCAGCTCCCCAACCGCAGGGGGCTACTATGGCTACACCTTC. Translation gives CASSSPTAGGYYGYTF.